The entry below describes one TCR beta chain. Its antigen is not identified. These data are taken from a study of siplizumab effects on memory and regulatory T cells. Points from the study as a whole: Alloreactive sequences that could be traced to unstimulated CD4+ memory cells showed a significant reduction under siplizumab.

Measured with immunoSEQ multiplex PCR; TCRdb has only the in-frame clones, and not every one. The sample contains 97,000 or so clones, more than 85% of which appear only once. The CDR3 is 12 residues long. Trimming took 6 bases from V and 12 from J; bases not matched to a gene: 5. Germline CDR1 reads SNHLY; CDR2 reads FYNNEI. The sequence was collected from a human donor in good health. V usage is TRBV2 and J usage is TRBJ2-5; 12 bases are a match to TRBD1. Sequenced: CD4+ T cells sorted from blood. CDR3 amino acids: CASSGTGGAEYF. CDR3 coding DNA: TGTGCCAGCAGCGGGACAGGGGGCGCGGAGTACTTC.